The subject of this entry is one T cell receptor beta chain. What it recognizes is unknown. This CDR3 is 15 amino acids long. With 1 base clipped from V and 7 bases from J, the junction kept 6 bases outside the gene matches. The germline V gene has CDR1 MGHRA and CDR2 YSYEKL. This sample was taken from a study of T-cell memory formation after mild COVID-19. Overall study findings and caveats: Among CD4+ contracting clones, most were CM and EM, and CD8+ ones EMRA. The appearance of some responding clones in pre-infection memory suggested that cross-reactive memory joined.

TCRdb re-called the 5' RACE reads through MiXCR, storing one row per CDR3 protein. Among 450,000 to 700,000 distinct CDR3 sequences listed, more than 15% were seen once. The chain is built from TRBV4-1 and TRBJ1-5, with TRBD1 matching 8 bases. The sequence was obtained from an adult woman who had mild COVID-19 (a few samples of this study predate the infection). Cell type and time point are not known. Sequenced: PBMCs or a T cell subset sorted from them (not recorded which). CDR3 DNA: TGCGCCAGCAGCCAAGGACAGGGGACGGGACAGCCCCAGCATTTT. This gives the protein CASSQGQGTGQPQHF.